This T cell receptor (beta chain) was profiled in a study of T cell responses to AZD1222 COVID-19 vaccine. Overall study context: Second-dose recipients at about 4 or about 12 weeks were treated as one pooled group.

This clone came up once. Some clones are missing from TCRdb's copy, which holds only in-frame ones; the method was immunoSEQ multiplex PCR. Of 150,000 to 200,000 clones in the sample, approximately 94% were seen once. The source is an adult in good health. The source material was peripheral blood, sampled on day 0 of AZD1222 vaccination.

CDR3 in DNA: TGTGCCACCAGGGGGGGAGGGGTGGACCAGCCCCAGCATTTT. Amino acids: CATRGGGVDQPQHF. The chain recombines TRBV24-1 with TRBJ1-5; D may be TRBD1 (5 bases). Germline V CDR1 and CDR2: KGHDR, SFDVKD. The ends were cut back, 7 bases at V and 7 bases at J, with 16 bases in the middle. The CDR3 length is 14 residues.